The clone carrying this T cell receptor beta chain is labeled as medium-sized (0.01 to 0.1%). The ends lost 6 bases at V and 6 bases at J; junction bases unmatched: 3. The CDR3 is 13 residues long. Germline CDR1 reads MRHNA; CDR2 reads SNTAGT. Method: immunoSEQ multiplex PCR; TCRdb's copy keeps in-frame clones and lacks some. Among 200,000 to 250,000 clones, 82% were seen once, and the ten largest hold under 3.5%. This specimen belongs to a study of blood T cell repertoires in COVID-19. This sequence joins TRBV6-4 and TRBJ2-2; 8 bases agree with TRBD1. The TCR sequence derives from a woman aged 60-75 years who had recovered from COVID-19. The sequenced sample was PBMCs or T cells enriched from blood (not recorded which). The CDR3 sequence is CASRQGEAGELFF. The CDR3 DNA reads TGTGCCAGCAGACAGGGGGAAGCCGGGGAGCTGTTTTTT.